This TCR beta chain stems from a study of PD-1 blockade in mismatch repair-deficient tumors. General study points: After pembrolizumab, tumor-resident clones rose rapidly, then generally contracted before radiologic responses.

The CDR3 length is 13 residues. Trimming took 5 bases from V and 4 from J, leaving 11 bases between them. Germline values: CDR1 SGHAT, CDR2 FQDESV (reference sequence). Note on this clone: Antigen specificity is unknown.

Repertoires were generated with immunoSEQ multiplex PCR, while TCRdb's copy carries only in-frame clones and drops some. The data hold 30,000 to 45,000 clones, with about 85% observed a single time. PCR or immunohistochemistry showed mismatch repair deficiency in every enrolled patient. A few pembrolizumab responders had their TCRs sequenced. The chain uses TRBV11-1 and TRBJ1-1; D is possibly TRBD1 (5 bases). This TCR derives from an adult with mismatch repair-deficient cancer. The specimen was peripheral blood, collected 76 weeks after starting pembrolizumab. The DNA for the CDR3 is TGTGCCAGCAGCACGGGACTACTCACTGAAGCTTTCTTT. Amino acid sequence: CASSTGLLTEAFF. Using reference TRBV11-1 and TRBJ1-1 for the parts outside the CDR3, the full variable domain is EAEVAQSPRYKITEKSQAVAFWCDPISGHATLYWYRQILGQGPELLVQFQDESVVDDSQLPKDRFSAERLKGVDSTLKIQPAELGDSAMYLCASSTGLLTEAFFGQGTRLTVV.